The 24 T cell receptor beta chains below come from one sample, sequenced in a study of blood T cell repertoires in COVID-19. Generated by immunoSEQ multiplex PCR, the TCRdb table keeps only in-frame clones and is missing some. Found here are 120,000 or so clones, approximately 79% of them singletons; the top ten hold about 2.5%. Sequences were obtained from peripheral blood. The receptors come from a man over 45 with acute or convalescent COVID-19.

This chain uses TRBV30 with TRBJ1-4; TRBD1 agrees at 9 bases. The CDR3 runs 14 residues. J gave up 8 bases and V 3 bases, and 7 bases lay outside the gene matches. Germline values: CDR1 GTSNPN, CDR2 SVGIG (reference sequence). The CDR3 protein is CAWSVQGAGEKLFF. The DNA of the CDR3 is TGTGCCTGGAGCGTACAGGGGGCCGGGGAAAAACTGTTTTTT. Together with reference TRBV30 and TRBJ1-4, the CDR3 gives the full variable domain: SQTIHQWPATLVQPVGSPLSLECTVEGTSNPNLYWYRQAAGRGLQLLFYSVGIGQISSEVPQNLSASRPQDRQFILSSKKLLLSDSGFYLCAWSVQGAGEKLFFGSGTQLSVL.

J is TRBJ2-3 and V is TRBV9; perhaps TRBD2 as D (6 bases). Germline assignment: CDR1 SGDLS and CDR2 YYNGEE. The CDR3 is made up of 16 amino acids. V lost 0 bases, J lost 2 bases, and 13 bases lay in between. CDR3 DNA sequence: TGTGCCAGCAGCGTAGGATATAGCGGAAACACAGATACGCAGTATTTT. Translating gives CASSVGYSGNTDTQYF.

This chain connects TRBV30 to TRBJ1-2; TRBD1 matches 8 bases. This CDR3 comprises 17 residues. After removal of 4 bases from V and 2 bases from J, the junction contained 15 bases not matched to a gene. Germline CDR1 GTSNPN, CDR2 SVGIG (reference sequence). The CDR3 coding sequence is TGTGCCTGGATCGCTACCCGGGACAGGATTTCGAACTATGGCTACACCTTC. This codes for CAWIATRDRISNYGYTF.

CDR3 region: CASSFRGPGQYDNEQFF. In DNA, the CDR3 is TGTGCCAGCAGTTTCAGGGGTCCGGGACAGTACGACAATGAGCAGTTCTTC. The chain joins TRBV27 to TRBJ2-1, with 7 bases matching TRBD1. Per the germline V gene, CDR1 is MNHEY and CDR2 is SMNVEV (reference sequence). CDR3 length: 17 residues. The V and J ends lost 3 bases and 5 bases, in that order; junction bases with no gene match: 13.

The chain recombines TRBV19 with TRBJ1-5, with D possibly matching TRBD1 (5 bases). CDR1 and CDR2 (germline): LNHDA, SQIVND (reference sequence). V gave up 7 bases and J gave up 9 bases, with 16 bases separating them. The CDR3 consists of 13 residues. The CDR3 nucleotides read TGTGCCAGTACGGGGACCGCCGGGGGGCCCCAGCATTTT. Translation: CASTGTAGGPQHF.

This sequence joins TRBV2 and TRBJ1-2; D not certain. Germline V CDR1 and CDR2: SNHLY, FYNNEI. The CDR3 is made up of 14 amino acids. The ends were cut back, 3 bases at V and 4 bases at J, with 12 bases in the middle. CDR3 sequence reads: CASSDEPRVYGYTF. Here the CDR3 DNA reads TGTGCCAGCAGTGACGAGCCCCGCGTCTATGGCTACACCTTC. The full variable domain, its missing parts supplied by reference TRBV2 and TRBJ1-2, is EPEVTQTPSHQVTQMGQEVILRCVPISNHLYFYWYRQILGQKVEFLVSFYNNEISEKSEIFDDQFSVERPDGSNFTLKIRSTKLEDSAMYFCASSDEPRVYGYTFGSGTRLTVV.

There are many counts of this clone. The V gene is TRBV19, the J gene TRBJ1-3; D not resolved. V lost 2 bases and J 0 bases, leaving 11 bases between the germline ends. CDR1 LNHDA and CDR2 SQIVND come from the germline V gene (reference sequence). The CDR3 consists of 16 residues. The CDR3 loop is CASSITASFSGNTIYF. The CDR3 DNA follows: TGTGCCAGTAGTATAACAGCAAGTTTCTCTGGAAACACCATATATTTT.

CDR3 nucleotides: TGTGCCACCAGTGGGGACGGGAGGGGCACAGATACGCAGTATTTT. This gives the protein CATSGDGRGTDTQYF. The chain has TRBV24-1 and TRBJ2-3, with 8 nucleotides matching TRBD2. This CDR3 region has 15 residues. Per germline, CDR1 KGHDR and CDR2 SFDVKD. V lost 5 bases and J lost 1; bases outside the gene matches: 4.

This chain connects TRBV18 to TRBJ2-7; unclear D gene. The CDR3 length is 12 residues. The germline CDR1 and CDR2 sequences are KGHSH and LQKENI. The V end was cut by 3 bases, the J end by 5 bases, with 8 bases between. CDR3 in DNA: TGTGCCAGCTCACCTCAGGTCAACGAGCAGTACTTC. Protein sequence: CASSPQVNEQYF.

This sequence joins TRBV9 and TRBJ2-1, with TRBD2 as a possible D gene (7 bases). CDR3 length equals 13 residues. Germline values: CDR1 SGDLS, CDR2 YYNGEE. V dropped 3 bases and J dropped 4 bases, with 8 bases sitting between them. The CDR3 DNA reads TGTGCCAGCAGCGAGGGGGGGTACAATGAGCAGTTCTTC. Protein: CASSEGGYNEQFF.

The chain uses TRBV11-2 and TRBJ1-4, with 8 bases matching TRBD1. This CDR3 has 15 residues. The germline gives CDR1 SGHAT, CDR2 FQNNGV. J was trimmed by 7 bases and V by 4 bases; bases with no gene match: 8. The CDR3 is CASSSIRTGTEKLFF. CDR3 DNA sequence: TGTGCCAGCAGCTCGATCAGGACAGGGACTGAAAAACTGTTTTTT.

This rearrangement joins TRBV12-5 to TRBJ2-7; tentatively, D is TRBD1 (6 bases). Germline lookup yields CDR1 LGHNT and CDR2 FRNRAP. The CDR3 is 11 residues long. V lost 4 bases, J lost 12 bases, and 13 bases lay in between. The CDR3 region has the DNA TGTGCTAGTGGTTCCACCGGGACACCGTACTTC. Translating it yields CASGSTGTPYF.

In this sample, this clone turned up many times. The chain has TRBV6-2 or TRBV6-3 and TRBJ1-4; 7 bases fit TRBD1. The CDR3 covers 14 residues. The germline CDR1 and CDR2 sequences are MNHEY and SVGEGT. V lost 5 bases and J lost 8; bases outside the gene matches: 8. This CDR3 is CASSPTGQQEKLFF. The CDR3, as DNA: TGTGCCAGCAGTCCGACAGGGCAGCAAGAAAAACTGTTTTTT.

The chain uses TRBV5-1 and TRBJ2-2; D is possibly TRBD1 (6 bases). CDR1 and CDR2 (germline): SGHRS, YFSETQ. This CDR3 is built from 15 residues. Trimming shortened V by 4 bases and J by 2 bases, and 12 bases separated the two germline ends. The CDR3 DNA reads TGCGCCAGCAGCCCCTCGGGACACAACACCGGGGAGCTGTTTTTT. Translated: CASSPSGHNTGELFF.

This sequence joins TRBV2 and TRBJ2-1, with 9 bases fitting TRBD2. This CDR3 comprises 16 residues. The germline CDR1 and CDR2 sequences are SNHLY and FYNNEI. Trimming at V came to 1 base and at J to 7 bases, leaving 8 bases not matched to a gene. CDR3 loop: CASSEGLAEGRNEQFF. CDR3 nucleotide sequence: TGTGCCAGCAGTGAAGGACTAGCGGAGGGTAGGAATGAGCAGTTCTTC.

The CDR3 region is CASSPGLAGVVETQYF. In DNA form, the CDR3 reads TGTGCCAGCAGCCCGGGACTAGCGGGGGTTGTAGAGACCCAGTACTTC. The V and J genes are TRBV5-4 and TRBJ2-5; 14 nucleotides line up with TRBD2. The junction had 6 bases not matched to a gene; V was cut back by 4 bases and J by 4 bases. CDR1 is SGHNT and CDR2 is YYREEE in the germline V gene (reference sequence). The CDR3 sequence is 16 residues long. The whole variable domain, filled in from reference TRBV5-4 and TRBJ2-5, reads ETGVTQSPTHLIKTRGQQVTLRCSSQSGHNTVSWYQQALGQGPQFIFQYYREEENGRGNFPPRFSGLQFPNYSSELNVNALELDDSALYLCASSPGLAGVVETQYFGPGTRLLVL.

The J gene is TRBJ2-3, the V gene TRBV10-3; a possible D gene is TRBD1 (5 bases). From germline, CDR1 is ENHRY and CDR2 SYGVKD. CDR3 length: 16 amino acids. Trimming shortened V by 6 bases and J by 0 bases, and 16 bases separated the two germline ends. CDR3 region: CAIRARQSHSTDTQYF. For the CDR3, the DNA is TGTGCCATCAGGGCTAGACAGAGCCATAGCACAGATACGCAGTATTTT.

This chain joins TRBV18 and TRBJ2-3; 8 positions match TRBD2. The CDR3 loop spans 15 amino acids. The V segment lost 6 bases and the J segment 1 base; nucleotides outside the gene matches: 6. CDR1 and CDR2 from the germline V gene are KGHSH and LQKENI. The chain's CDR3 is CASSRAGGGTDTQYF. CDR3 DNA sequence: TGTGCCAGCTCCCGGGCGGGGGGCGGCACAGATACGCAGTATTTT.

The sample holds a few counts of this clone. The CDR3 DNA is TGTGCCAGCAGCTTGTTTGGCCCGGGGGGGGATAATGAGCAGTTCTTC. Its translation is CASSLFGPGGDNEQFF. The V call is TRBV7-6, the J call TRBJ2-1; 8 bases agree with TRBD2. J was trimmed by 7 bases and V by 3 bases; bases with no gene match: 11. The CDR3 has 16 residues. Germline V gene sequence: CDR1 SGHVS, CDR2 FNYEAQ.

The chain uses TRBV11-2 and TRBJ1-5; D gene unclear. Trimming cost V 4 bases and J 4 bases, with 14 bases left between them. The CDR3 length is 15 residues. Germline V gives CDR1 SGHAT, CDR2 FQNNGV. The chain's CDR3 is CASSYSGTENQPQHF. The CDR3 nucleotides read TGTGCCAGCAGCTATTCCGGTACCGAGAATCAGCCCCAGCATTTT.

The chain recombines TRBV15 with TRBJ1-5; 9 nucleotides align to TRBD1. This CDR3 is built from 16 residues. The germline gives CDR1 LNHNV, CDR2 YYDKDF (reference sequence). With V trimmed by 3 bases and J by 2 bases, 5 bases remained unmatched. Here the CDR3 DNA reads TGTGCCACCAGCAGCCCTGGGACAGGGCGCAATCAGCCCCAGCATTTT. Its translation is CATSSPGTGRNQPQHF.

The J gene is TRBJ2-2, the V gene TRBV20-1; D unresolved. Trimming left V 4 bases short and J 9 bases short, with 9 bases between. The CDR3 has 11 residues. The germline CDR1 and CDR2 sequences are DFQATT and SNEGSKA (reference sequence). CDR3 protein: CSATNLRELFF. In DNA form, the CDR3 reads TGCAGTGCTACTAATTTAAGGGAGCTGTTTTTT.

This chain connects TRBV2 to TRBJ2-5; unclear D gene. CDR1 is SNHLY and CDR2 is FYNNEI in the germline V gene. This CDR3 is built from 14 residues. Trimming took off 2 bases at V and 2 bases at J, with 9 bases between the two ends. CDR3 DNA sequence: TGTGCCAGCAGTGAAAAGAGACATCAAGAGACCCAGTACTTC. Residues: CASSEKRHQETQYF.

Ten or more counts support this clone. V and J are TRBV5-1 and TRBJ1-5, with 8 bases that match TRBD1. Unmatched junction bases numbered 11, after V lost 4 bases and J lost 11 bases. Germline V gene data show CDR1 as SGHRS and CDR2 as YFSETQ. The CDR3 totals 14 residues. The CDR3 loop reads CASSTGQGLSTQHF. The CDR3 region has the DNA TGCGCCAGCAGCACCGGACAGGGACTATCAACCCAGCATTTT. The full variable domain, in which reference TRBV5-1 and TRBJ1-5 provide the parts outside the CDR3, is KAGVTQTPRYLIKTRGQQVTLSCSPISGHRSVSWYQQTPGQGLQFLFEYFSETQRNKGNFPGRFSGRQFSNSRSEMNVSTLELGDSALYLCASSTGQGLSTQHFGDGTRLSIL.